Listed below are T cell receptor beta chains from one sample, sequenced in a study of OX40 agonist ivuxolimab in advanced cancers. This table comes from immunoSEQ multiplex PCR, and its TCRdb copy is limited to in-frame clones, with some not included. The sample lists 65,000 to 80,000 clones, more than 85% occurring once. The sequences come from CD4+ or CD8+ T cells sorted from blood, collected in a trial of the OX40 agonist ivuxolimab. These receptors were taken from an adult with an advanced solid tumor such as melanoma, head and neck, liver or kidney cancer. The CDR3 runs from the conserved cysteine through the conserved F or W. The D gene is left open where the match is weak. Rows give clone size only sometimes, using once, few, many, or a class for an expanded clone.

>TRBJ2-7|-|TRBD1|TRBV6-1
TGTGCCAGCAGTGAGAAGTGGGCCTGGGGCGGGACAGGGGCCTACGAGCAGTACTTC
CASSEKWAWGGTGAYEQYF
>TRBJ2-2|-|TRBD2|TRBV5-1
TGCGCCAGCAGCCTAACTAGCGGGAGGGCAGACGGGGAGCTGTTTTTT
CASSLTSGRADGELFF
>TRBJ1-6|-|-|TRBV9
TGTGCCAGCAGCGCCCGTGACAGGAGCTCCTATAATTCACCCCTCCACTTT
CASSARDRSSYNSPLHF
>TRBJ1-5|-|TRBD1|TRBV19
TGTGCCAGTAGTGGTGGAGGGACAGCCAGCAATCAGCCCCAGCATTTT
CASSGGGTASNQPQHF
>TRBJ2-4|-|-|TRBV7-3
TGTGCCAGCAGCTTAACCCACCTGGGGCCGTTAGCCAAAAACATTCAGTACTTC
CASSLTHLGPLAKNIQYF
>TRBJ2-7|-|-|TRBV19
TGTGCCAGTAGTATAGATCCCTACGAGCAGTACTTC
CASSIDPYEQYF
>TRBJ1-1|-|-|TRBV7-2
TGTGCCAGCAGCTTAGCCCCAACAGGAGTACAGAACACTGAAGCTTTCTTT
CASSLAPTGVQNTEAFF
>TRBJ1-2|once|-|TRBV7-8
TGTGCCAGCAGCTTATTGGGGTTTAAGGGCTACACCTTC
CASSLLGFKGYTF
>TRBJ2-5|-|-|TRBV6-6
TGTGCCAGCACCCACGACAGGCGTTCTGAGACCCAGTACTTC
CASTHDRRSETQYF
>TRBJ1-1|-|-|TRBV6-5
TGTGCCAGCAGTTACGGTCGGGGGCGGGCCACTGAAGCTTTCTTT
CASSYGRGRATEAFF
>TRBJ1-6|-|-|TRBV30
TGTGCCTCGACAGGTTCGAGCTCCTATAATTCACCCCTCCACTTT
CASTGSSSYNSPLHF